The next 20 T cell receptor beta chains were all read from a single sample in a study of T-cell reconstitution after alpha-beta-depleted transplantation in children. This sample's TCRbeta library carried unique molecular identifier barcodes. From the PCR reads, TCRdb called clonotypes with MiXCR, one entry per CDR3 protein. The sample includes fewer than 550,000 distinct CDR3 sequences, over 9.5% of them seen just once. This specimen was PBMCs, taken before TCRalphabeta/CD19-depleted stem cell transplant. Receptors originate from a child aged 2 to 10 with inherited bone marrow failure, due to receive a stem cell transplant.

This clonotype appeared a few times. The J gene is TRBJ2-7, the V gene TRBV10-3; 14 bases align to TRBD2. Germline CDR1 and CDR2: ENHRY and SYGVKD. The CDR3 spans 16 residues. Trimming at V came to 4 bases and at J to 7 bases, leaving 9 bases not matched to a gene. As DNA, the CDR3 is TGTGCCATCAGTGGGCCATTGACTAGCGGGAGGGATGAGCAGTACTTC. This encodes CAISGPLTSGRDEQYF.

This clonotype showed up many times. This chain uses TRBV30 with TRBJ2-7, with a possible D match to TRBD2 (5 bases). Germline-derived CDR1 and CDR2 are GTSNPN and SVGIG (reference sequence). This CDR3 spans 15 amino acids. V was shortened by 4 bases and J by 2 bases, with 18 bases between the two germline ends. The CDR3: CAWNGGADSTYEQYF. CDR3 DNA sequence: TGTGCCTGGAATGGTGGAGCGGACTCTACCTACGAGCAGTACTTC.

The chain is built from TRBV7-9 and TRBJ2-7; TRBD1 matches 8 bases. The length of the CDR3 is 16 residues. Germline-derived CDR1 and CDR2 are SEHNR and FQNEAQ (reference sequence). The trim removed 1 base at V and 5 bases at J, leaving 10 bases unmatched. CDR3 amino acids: CASSLGPRGPVDEQYF. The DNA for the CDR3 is TGTGCCAGCAGCTTAGGTCCCAGGGGGCCAGTGGACGAGCAGTACTTC.

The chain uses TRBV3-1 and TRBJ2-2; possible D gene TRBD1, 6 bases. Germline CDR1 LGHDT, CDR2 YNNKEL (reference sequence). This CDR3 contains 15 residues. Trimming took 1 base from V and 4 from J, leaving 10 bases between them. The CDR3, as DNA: TGTGCCAGCAGCCAAGTTGTGGGGGCCACCGGGGAGCTGTTTTTT. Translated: CASSQVVGATGELFF.

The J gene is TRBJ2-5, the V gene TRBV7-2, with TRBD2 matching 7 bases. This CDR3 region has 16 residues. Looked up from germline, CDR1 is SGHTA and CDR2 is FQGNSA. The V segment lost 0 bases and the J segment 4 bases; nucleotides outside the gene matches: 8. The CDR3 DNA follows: TGTGCCAGCAGCTTAGCGTCGGACGGGGGGAGAGAGACCCAGTACTTC. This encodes CASSLASDGGRETQYF. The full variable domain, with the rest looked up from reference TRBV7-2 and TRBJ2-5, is GAGVSQSPSNKVTEKGKDVELRCDPISGHTALYWYRQSLGQGLEFLIYFQGNSAPDKSGLPSDRFSAERTGGSVSTLTIQRTQQEDSAVYLCASSLASDGGRETQYFGPGTRLLVL.

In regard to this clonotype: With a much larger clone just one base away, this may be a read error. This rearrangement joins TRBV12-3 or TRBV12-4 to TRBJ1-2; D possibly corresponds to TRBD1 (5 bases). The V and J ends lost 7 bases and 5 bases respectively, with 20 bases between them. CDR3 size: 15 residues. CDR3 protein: CASTPQEPTLYGYTF. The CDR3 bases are TGTGCCAGCACCCCACAGGAGCCGACCCTATATGGCTACACCTTC.

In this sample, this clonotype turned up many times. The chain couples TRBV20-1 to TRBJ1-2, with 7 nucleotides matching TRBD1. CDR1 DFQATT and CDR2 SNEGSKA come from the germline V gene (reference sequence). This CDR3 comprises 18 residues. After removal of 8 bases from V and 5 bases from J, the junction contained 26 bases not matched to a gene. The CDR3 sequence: CSPNEGAPGALRLYGYTF. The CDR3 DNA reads TGCAGTCCCAACGAGGGGGCGCCAGGGGCCCTTAGATTATATGGCTACACCTTC.

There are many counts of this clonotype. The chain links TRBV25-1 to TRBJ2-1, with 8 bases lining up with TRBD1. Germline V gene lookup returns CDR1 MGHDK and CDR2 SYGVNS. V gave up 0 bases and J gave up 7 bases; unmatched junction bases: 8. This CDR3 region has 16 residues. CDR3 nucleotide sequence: TGTGCCAGCAGTGAATATGCAGGGGGCGCGAAGAATGAGCAGTTCTTC. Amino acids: CASSEYAGGAKNEQFF. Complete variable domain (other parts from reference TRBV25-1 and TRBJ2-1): EADIYQTPRYLVIGTGKKITLECSQTMGHDKMYWYQQDPGMELHLIHYSYGVNSTEKGDLSSESTVSRIRTEHFPLTLESARPSHTSQYLCASSEYAGGAKNEQFFGPGTRLTVL.

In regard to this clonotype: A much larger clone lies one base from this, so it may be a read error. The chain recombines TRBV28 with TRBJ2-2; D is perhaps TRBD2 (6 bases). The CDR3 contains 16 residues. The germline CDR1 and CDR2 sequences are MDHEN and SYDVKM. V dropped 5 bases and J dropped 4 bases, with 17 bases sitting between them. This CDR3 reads CASSPGLSPTTGELFF. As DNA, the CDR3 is TGTGCCAGCAGTCCGGGACTCTCCCCGACCACCGGGGAGCTGTTTTTT. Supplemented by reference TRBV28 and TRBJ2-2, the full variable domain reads DVKVTQSSRYLVKRTGEKVFLECVQDMDHENMFWYRQDPGLGLRLIYFSYDVKMKEKGDIPEGYSVSREKKERFSLILESASTNQTSMYLCASSPGLSPTTGELFFGEGSRLTVL.

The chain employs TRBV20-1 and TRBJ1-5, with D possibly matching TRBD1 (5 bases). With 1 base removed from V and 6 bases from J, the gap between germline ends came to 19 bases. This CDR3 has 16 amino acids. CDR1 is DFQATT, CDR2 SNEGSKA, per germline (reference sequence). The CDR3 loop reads CSARADTGGYRQPQHF. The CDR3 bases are TGCAGTGCTAGAGCGGATACAGGAGGGTATCGTCAGCCCCAGCATTTT.

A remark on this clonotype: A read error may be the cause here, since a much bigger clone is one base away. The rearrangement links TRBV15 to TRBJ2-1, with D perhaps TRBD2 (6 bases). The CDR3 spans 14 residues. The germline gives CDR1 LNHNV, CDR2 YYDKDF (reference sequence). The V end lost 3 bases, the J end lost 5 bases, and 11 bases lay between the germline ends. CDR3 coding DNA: TGTGCCACCAGCAGGCTAACGGGAGACAATGAGCAGTTCTTC. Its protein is CATSRLTGDNEQFF.

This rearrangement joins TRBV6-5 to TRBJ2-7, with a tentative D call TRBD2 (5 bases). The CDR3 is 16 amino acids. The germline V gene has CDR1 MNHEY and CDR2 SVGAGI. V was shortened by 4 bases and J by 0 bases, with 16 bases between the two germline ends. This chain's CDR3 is CASSSQSKRHSYEQYF. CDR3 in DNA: TGTGCCAGCAGTTCCCAGTCGAAGCGGCACTCCTACGAGCAGTACTTC.

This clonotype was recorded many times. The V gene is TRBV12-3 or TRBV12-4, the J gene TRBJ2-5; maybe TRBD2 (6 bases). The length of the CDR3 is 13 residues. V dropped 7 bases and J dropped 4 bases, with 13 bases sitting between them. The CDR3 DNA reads TGTGCCAGCACCGCGGGATTCCCAGAGACCCAGTACTTC. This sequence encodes CASTAGFPETQYF.

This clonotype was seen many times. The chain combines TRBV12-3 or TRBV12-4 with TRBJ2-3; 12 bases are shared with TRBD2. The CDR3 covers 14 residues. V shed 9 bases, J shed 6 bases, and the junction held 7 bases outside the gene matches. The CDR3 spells CASVLAGGPDTQYF. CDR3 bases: TGTGCCAGTGTCCTAGCGGGAGGGCCGGATACGCAGTATTTT.

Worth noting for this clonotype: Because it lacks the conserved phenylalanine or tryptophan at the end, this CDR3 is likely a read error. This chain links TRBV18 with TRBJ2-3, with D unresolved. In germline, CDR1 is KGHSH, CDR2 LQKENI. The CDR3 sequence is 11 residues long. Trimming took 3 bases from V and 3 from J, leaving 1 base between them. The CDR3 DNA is TGTGCCAGCTCACCGACAGATACGCAGTATATT. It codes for CASSPTDTQYI.

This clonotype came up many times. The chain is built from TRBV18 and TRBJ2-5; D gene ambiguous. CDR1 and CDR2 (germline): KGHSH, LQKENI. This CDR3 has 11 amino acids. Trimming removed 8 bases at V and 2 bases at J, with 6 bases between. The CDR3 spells CASSRQETQYF. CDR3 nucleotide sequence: TGTGCCAGCAGCAGACAAGAGACCCAGTACTTC. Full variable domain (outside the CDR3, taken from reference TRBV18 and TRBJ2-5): NAGVMQNPRHLVRRRGQEARLRCSPMKGHSHVYWYRQLPEEGLKFMVYLQKENIIDESGMPKERFSAEFPKEGPSILRIQQVVRGDSAAYFCASSRQETQYFGPGTRLLVL.

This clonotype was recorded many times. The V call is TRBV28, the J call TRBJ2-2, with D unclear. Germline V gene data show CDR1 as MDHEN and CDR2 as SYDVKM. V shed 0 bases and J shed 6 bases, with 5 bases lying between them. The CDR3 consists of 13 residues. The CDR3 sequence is CASSLWGSGELFF. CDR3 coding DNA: TGTGCCAGCAGTTTATGGGGGTCCGGGGAGCTGTTTTTT.

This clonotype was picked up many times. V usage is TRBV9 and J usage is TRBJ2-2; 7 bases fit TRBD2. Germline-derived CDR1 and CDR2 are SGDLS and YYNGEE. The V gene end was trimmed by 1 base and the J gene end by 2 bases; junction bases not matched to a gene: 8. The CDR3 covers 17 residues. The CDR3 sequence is CASSVLGLAANTGELFF. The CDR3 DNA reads TGTGCCAGCAGCGTACTGGGGCTAGCGGCTAACACCGGGGAGCTGTTTTTT.

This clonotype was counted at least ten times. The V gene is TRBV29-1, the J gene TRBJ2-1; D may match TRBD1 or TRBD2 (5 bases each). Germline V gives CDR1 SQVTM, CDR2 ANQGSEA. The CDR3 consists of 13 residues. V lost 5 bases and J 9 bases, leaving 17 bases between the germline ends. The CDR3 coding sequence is TGCAGCGTTTACGGGGCCGATGGCGGTGAGCAGTTCTTC. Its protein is CSVYGADGGEQFF.

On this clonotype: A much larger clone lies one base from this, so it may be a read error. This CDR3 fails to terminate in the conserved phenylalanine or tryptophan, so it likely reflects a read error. CDR3 sequence (DNA): TGTGCCAGCAGCTTGGTTAGATCGAACACCGGGGAGCTGTTTTTA. Translated, it gives CASSLVRSNTGELFL. V gene TRBV5-4 combines with J gene TRBJ2-2; unclear D gene. V gave up 0 bases and J gave up 0 bases, with 6 bases separating them. This CDR3 is built from 15 residues. The germline gives CDR1 SGHNT, CDR2 YYREEE (reference sequence).